The present entry profiles one T cell receptor beta chain with its context. The data derive from a study of shared clonotypes between healthy human individuals. CD45RO-negative cells were positively selected for CCR7, leaving out terminally differentiated effector memory CD45RA+ cells. Clones were sequenced by immunoSEQ multiplex PCR, and TCRdb holds only the in-frame ones, with some missing. The repertoire holds about 2,100,000 clones, with about 92% as singletons. The CDR3 spans 13 residues. The V gene lost 6 bases and the J gene lost 2 bases, with 9 bases spanning the gap. Germline CDR1 and CDR2: MNHEY and SVGAGI.

The V call is TRBV6-5, the J call TRBJ2-3, with unresolved D. This clonotype was sampled from a man aged 18 to 29 in good health. Some clones in this sample may be carry-over from other donors' samples. The specimen sequenced was naive CD8+ T cells from PBMCs. CDR3 in amino acids: CASSSLDTDTQYF. In nucleotides, the CDR3 is TGTGCCAGCAGCTCCCTTGACACAGATACGCAGTATTTT.